This T cell receptor (beta chain) emerged from a study of blood T cell repertoires in COVID-19. TCRdb's table, derived via immunoSEQ multiplex PCR, lists solely in-frame clones and lacks some. The data hold approximately 430,000 clones, with roughly 89% observed a single time. In germline, CDR1 is SGHRS, CDR2 YFSETQ. There are 12 residues in the CDR3. The V and J ends lost 10 bases and 5 bases, in that order; junction bases with no gene match: 5. The sequencing input was peripheral blood. The sequence came from a woman aged 25 to 39 with active or convalescent COVID-19. The V call is TRBV5-1, the J call TRBJ2-1, with 8 bases lining up with TRBD1. This chain's CDR3 is CASQGANNEQFF. For the CDR3, the DNA is TGCGCCTCTCAGGGGGCAAACAATGAGCAGTTCTTC.